Listed below are T cell receptor beta chains from one sample, sequenced in a study of T-cell memory formation after mild COVID-19. TCRdb reanalysed the 5' RACE reads using MiXCR and keeps one entry per CDR3 protein. The sample has approximately 300,000 distinct CDR3 sequences, about 16% seen once. Sequenced: PBMCs or a T cell subset sorted from them (not recorded which). The origin of the receptors is a man between 18 and 35 years old who had mild COVID-19 (a few samples of this study predate the infection). Cell type and time point are not known. CDR3s include the opening cysteine and the closing phenylalanine or tryptophan.

V gene	J gene	CDR3 protein
TRBV20-1	TRBJ1-2	CSARASGQGHYGYTF
TRBV20-1	TRBJ2-7	CSAEPFGGDEQYF
TRBV7-2	TRBJ2-1	CAGRDEQFF
TRBV5-6	TRBJ2-7	CASSSAGQGFYEQYF
TRBV27	TRBJ1-1	CASSPGQGLGTEAFF
TRBV2	TRBJ2-2	CASRLDGANTGELFF
TRBV7-2	TRBJ2-3	CASSLGKRATDTQYF
TRBV4-2	TRBJ2-7	CASSQEGGRTYEQYF
TRBV5-1	TRBJ1-6	CASSLEGTDSPLHF
TRBV6-2/TRBV6-3	TRBJ1-2	CASSPRTGALYGYTF
TRBV5-1	TRBJ1-2	CASSAQGAHYGYTF
TRBV15	TRBJ2-7	CATSRDRRGNEPPYEQYF
TRBV7-2	TRBJ2-5	CASSSPQRGETQYF
TRBV9	TRBJ2-2	CASSVGVGDTGELFF
TRBV4-1	TRBJ2-3	CASSQDASGGAVDTQYF
TRBV7-9	TRBJ1-1	CASSLGGQGGSAFF
TRBV12-3/TRBV12-4	TRBJ2-2	CASTHLRNINTGELFF
TRBV7-2	TRBJ2-3	CASSSPSGGSGDTQYF
TRBV7-2	TRBJ2-3	CASSFGTSRVDTQYF
TRBV12-3/TRBV12-4	TRBJ1-2	CASSLMRWGGDYGYTF
TRBV20-1	TRBJ2-3	CSARWGSTDTQYF
TRBV6-5	TRBJ1-1	CASSQLGQAGAFF
TRBV24-1	TRBJ2-7	CATSDSRQGSGEQYF
TRBV5-1	TRBJ1-1	CASSLMFIGENTEAFF
TRBV5-1	TRBJ2-1	CASSSTGTGGGRSYNEQFF
TRBV5-1	TRBJ2-5	CASSLVGPGETQYF
TRBV5-4	TRBJ1-2	CASSLPTGSLGGYTF
TRBV18	TRBJ1-2	CASSNRDGYTF
TRBV29-1	TRBJ2-1	CSVEPEVWNEQFF
TRBV10-3	TRBJ2-4	CAAGLAKNIQYF
TRBV12-3/TRBV12-4	TRBJ1-1	CASSLFLGEAFF
TRBV2	TRBJ2-3	CASSGAGGGTDTQYF
TRBV5-4	TRBJ2-2	CASSFGFPNTGELFF
TRBV2	TRBJ2-1	CASRSLAGGRNEQFF
TRBV27	TRBJ1-2	CASSLSPGQAYGYTF
TRBV19	TRBJ1-5	CASSMTSNQPQHF
TRBV4-1	TRBJ2-7	CASSPWEGPTYEQYF
TRBV7-9	TRBJ2-1	CASSPLSGEQFF
TRBV4-3	TRBJ2-5	CASSQGREETQYF
TRBV20-1	TRBJ2-2	CSAAGTTNTGELFF
TRBV7-2	TRBJ2-7	CASSLGTSSYYEQYF
TRBV12-3/TRBV12-4	TRBJ2-5	CASRRNPGQKETQYF
TRBV6-2/TRBV6-3	TRBJ1-2	CASSPVGLLGTF
TRBV10-3	TRBJ2-1	CAIRSPGGTYNEQFF
TRBV7-2	TRBJ1-1	CASSRVGAGGLWTEAFF
TRBV7-9	TRBJ2-3	CASAVLGESTDTQYF
TRBV5-1	TRBJ2-4	CASSSPKRENIQYF
TRBV12-3/TRBV12-4	TRBJ1-1	CASLAGGGSPEAFF
TRBV6-2/TRBV6-3	TRBJ2-5	CASSSPDRSPQETQYF